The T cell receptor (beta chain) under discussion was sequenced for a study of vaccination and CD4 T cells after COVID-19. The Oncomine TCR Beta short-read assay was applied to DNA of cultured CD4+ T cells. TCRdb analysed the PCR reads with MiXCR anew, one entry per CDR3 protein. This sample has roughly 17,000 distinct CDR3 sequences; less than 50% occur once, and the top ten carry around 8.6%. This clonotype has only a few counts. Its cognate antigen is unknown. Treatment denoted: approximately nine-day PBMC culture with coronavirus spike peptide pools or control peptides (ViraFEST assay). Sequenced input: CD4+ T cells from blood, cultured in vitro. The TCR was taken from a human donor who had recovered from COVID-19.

The CDR3 here is CASSDRYEQYF. As DNA, the CDR3 is TGTGCCAGCAGTGACAGATACGAGCAGTACTTC. The rearrangement uses TRBV6-2 or TRBV6-3 and TRBJ2-7; possible D gene TRBD1, 5 bases. The CDR3 extends over 11 amino acids. From germline, CDR1 is MNHEY and CDR2 SVGEGT. V lost 5 bases to trimming and J lost 4 bases, with 6 bases between them.